Presented here are 10 T cell receptor beta chains from one specimen sequenced in a study of cytomegalovirus exposure and HLA in healthy donors. Libraries were prepared by immunoSEQ multiplex PCR; TCRdb keeps only in-frame clonotypes and omits some of them. Among around 200,000 clones listed, approximately 84% were seen once. Source material: PBMCs. The receptor source for this set is a woman in her late teens or twenties in good health and CMV-seropositive.

V and J are TRBV5-1 and TRBJ2-7, with D possibly being TRBD1 (6 bases). This CDR3 contains 14 residues. Germline CDR1 is SGHRS and CDR2 is YFSETQ. The V and J ends lost 4 bases and 1 base respectively, with 12 bases between them. This CDR3 is CASSQDSTSYEQYF. As DNA, the CDR3 is TGCGCCAGCAGCCAGGACAGCACATCCTACGAGCAGTACTTC.

The genes are TRBV10-3 and TRBJ1-1; D gene uncertain. V was clipped by 3 bases and J by 6 bases, with 11 bases between them. The CDR3 is made up of 13 amino acids. Germline V gene lookup returns CDR1 ENHRY and CDR2 SYGVKD. This CDR3 is CAISETTIAEAFF. CDR3 bases: TGTGCCATCAGTGAAACAACTATAGCTGAAGCTTTCTTT.

V usage is TRBV4-1 and J usage is TRBJ2-3, with D tentatively TRBD1 (6 bases). Trimming stripped 4 bases from V and 1 base from J, with 15 bases between. This CDR3 is built from 16 residues. Germline CDR1 is MGHRA and CDR2 is YSYEKL. The CDR3 region has the DNA TGCGCCAGCAGCCCCCCCCGAGGGGGAGGCACAGATACGCAGTATTTT. It is translated as CASSPPRGGGTDTQYF.

The V call is TRBV5-1, the J call TRBJ1-6, with D perhaps matching TRBD1 (5 bases). There are 16 residues in the CDR3. Between the trimmed V and J ends, which lost 4 bases and 7 bases, there was a span of 18 bases. Per the germline V gene, CDR1 is SGHRS and CDR2 is YFSETQ. The CDR3 sequence: CASSPQGGVLNSPLHF. In DNA form, the CDR3 reads TGCGCCAGCAGCCCCCAGGGCGGGGTTTTGAATTCACCCCTCCACTTT.

The rearrangement joins TRBV4-1 to TRBJ1-4; TRBD1 matches at 9 bases. Germline assignment: CDR1 MGHRA and CDR2 YSYEKL. V dropped 3 bases and J dropped 6; count of bases not matched to a gene: 2. This CDR3 is 14 amino acids long. The CDR3 loop is CASSQGQGDEKLFF. The DNA for the CDR3 is TGCGCCAGCAGCCAGGGACAGGGTGATGAAAAACTGTTTTTT.

J is TRBJ2-1 and V is TRBV21-1; the table gives TRBD2 as D, unverified against the DNA. TRBV21-1 is a documented pseudogene. The CDR3 extends over 11 amino acids. The CDR3 loop reads CASSKLYEQFF. CDR3 bases: TGTGCCAGCAGCAAACTATATGAGCAGTTCTTC.

This clone was observed a single time. The rearrangement links TRBV25-1 to TRBJ2-5, with 7 bases identical to TRBD1. The CDR3 has 13 amino acids. With V trimmed by 5 bases and J by 5 bases, 5 bases remained unmatched. Per germline, CDR1 MGHDK and CDR2 SYGVNS. The CDR3 spells CASSPPQGETQYF. The CDR3 nucleotides read TGTGCCAGCAGTCCCCCACAGGGGGAGACCCAGTACTTC.

This chain joins TRBV7-9 and TRBJ2-2, with 7 positions matching TRBD1. There are 14 residues in the CDR3. The germline V gene encodes CDR1 SEHNR and CDR2 FQNEAQ (reference sequence). With 5 bases clipped from V and 0 bases from J, the junction kept 0 bases outside the gene matches. The CDR3 region has the DNA TGTGCCAGCAGCGGACAGGCGAACACCGGGGAGCTGTTTTTT. It encodes CASSGQANTGELFF. Full variable domain (remainder filled in from reference TRBV7-9 and TRBJ2-2): DTGVSQNPRHKITKRGQNVTFRCDPISEHNRLYWYRQTLGQGPEFLTYFQNEAQLEKSRLLSDRFSAERPKGSFSTLEIQRTEQGDSAMYLCASSGQANTGELFFGEGSRLTVL.

The CDR3 loop is CASIVNLGRTYEQYF. DNA of the CDR3: TGTGCCAGCATAGTAAATTTGGGCAGAACCTACGAGCAGTACTTC. The chain has TRBV6-1 and TRBJ2-7; D unclear. Trimming took off 7 bases at V and 2 bases at J, with 18 bases between the two ends. Germline V gene data show CDR1 as MNHNS and CDR2 as SASEGT. This CDR3 spans 15 amino acids.

The J gene is TRBJ2-6, the V gene TRBV7-9, with D hard to call. Germline lookup yields CDR1 SEHNR and CDR2 FQNEAQ (reference sequence). Trimming removed 0 bases at V and 0 bases at J, with 9 bases between. CDR3 length: 17 amino acids. The CDR3: CASSLARSSSGANVLTF. As DNA, the CDR3 is TGTGCCAGCAGCTTAGCGCGGTCCAGCTCTGGGGCCAACGTCCTGACTTTC.